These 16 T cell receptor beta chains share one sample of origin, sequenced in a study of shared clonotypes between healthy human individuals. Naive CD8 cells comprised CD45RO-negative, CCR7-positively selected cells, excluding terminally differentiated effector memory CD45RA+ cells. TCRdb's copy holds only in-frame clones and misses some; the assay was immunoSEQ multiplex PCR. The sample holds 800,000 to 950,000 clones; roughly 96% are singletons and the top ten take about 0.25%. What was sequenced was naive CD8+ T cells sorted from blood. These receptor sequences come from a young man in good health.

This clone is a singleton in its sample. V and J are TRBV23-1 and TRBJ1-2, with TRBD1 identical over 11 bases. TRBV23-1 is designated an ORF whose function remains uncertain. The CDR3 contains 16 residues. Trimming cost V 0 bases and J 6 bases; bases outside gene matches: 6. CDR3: CASSQSFRDRGNGYTF. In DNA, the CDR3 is TGCGCCAGCAGTCAATCGTTCCGGGACAGGGGGAATGGCTACACCTTC.

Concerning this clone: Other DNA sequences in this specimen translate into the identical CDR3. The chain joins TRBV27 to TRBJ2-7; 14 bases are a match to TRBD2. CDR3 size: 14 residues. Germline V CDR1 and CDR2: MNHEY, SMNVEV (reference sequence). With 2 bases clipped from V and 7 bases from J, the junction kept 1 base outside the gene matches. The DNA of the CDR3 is TGTGCCAGCAGTTTAGGGACTAGCGGGAGAGAGCAGTACTTC. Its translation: CASSLGTSGREQYF.

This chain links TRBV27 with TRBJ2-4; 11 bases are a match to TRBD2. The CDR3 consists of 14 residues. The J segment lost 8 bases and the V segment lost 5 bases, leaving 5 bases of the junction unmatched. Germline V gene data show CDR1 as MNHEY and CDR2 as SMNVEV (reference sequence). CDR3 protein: CASSQLAGVHIQYF. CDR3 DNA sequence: TGTGCCAGCAGTCAACTAGCGGGAGTCCACATTCAGTACTTC.

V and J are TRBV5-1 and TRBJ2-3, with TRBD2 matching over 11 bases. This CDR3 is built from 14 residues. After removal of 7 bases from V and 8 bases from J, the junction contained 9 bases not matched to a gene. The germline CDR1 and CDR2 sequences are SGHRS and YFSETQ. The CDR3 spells CASGGLADPVTQYF. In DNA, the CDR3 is TGCGCCAGCGGGGGACTAGCGGACCCTGTTACGCAGTATTTT.

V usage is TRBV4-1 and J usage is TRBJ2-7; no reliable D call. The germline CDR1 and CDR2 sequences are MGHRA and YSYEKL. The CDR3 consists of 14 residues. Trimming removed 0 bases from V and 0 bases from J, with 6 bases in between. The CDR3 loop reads CASSQEWVSYEQYF. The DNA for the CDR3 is TGCGCCAGCAGCCAAGAGTGGGTCTCCTACGAGCAGTACTTC.

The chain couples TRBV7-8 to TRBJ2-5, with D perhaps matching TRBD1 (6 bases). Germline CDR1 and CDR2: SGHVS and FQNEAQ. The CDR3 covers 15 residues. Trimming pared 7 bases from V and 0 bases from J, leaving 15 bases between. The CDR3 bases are TGTGCCAGCACCCCGGGACACCGGTACCAAGAGACCCAGTACTTC. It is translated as CASTPGHRYQETQYF.

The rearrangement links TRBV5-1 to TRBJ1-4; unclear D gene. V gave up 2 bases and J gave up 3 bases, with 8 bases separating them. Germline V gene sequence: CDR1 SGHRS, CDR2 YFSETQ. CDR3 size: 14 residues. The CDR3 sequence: CASSFYLPNEKLFF. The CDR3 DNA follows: TGCGCCAGCAGCTTTTATCTGCCTAATGAAAAACTGTTTTTT.

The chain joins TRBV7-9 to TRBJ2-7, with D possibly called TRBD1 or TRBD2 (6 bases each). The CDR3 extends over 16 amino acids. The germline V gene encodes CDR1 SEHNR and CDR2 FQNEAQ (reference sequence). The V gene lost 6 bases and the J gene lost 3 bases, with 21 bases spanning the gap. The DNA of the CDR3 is TGTGCCAGCAGATCGGGGGCACAGATGAGCCACTACGAGCAGTACTTC. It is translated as CASRSGAQMSHYEQYF.

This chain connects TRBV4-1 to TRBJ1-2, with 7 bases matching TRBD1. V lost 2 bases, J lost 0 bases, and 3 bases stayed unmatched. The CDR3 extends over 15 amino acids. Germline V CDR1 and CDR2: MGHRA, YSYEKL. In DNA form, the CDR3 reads TGCGCCAGCAGCCAATTTCAGGGGGCTAACTATGGCTACACCTTC. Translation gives CASSQFQGANYGYTF.

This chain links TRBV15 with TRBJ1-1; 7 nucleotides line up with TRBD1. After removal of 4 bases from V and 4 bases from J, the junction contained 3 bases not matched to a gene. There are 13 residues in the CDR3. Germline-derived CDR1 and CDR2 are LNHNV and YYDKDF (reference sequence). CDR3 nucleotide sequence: TGTGCCACCAGCACTACAGGGGTCACTGAAGCTTTCTTT. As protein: CATSTTGVTEAFF.

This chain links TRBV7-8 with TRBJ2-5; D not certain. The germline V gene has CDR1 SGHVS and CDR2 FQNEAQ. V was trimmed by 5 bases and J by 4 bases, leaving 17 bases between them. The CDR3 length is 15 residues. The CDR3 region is CASSPPRQPPETQYF. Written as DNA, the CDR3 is TGTGCCAGCAGCCCCCCCCGGCAGCCCCCAGAGACCCAGTACTTC.

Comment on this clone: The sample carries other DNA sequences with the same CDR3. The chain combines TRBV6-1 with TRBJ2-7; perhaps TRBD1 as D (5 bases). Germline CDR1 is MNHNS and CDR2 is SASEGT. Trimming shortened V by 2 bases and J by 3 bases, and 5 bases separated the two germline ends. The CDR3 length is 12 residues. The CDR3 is CASSERGYEQYF. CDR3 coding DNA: TGTGCCAGCAGTGAAAGGGGCTACGAGCAGTACTTC.

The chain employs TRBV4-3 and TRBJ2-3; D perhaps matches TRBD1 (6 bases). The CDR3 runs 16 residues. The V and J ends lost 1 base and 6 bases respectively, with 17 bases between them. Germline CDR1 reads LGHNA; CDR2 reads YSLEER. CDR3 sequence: CASSQGKPSRGDTQYF. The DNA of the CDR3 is TGCGCCAGCAGCCAAGGGAAACCCTCGAGGGGGGATACGCAGTATTTT.

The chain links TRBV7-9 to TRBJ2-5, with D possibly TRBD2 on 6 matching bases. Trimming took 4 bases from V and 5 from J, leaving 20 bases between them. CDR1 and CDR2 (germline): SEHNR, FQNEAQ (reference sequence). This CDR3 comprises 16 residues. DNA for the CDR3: TGTGCCAGCAGCTCCCTTGGGGAGGCTGGCATGGAGACCCAGTACTTC. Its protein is CASSSLGEAGMETQYF.

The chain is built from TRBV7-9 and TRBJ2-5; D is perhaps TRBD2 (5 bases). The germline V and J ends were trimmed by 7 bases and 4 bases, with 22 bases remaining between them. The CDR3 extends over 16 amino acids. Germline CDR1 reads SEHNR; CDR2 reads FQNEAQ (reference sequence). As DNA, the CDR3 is TGTGCCAGCACTCCGCCTGTCCTTACTAGGCGAGAGACCCAGTACTTC. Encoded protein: CASTPPVLTRRETQYF.

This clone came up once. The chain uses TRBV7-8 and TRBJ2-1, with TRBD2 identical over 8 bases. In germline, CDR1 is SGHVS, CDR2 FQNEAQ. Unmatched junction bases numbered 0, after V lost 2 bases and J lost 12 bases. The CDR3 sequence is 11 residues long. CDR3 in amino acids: CASSLSGRQFF. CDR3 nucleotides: TGTGCCAGCAGCTTAAGCGGGAGGCAGTTCTTC.